These 9 T cell receptor beta chains share one sample of origin, sequenced in a study of cytomegalovirus exposure and HLA in healthy donors. Researchers ran the PCR with 60 Vbeta and 13 Jbeta primers. Assay: immunoSEQ multiplex PCR; the TCRdb copy retains only in-frame clones and omits some. Of roughly 100,000 clones in the sample, roughly 76% were seen once. Sequencing used PBMCs. The receptors shown here come from a man aged 40-49 years in good health and CMV-seronegative.

About this clone itself: At one boundary the junction diverges from the germline segment, which might be a read error. The chain carries TRBV7-9 and TRBJ1-4; D may be TRBD1 (5 bases). This CDR3 region has 14 residues. Germline CDR1 is SEHNR and CDR2 is FQNEAQ (reference sequence). This chain's CDR3 is CASSRGRGLEKLLF. CDR3 DNA: TGTGCCAGCAGCAGAGGGAGGGGCCTTGAAAAACTGCTTTTT.

This clone has only a few counts. The chain has TRBV15 and TRBJ1-1, with 10 positions matching TRBD1. The CDR3 runs 15 residues. Trimming removed 3 bases from V and 6 bases from J; junction bases left unmatched: 7. Looked up from germline, CDR1 is LNHNV and CDR2 is YYDKDF (reference sequence). This CDR3 is CATSSPTGGNPEAFF. DNA for the CDR3: TGTGCCACCAGCAGCCCGACAGGGGGCAACCCTGAAGCTTTCTTT.

The CDR3 coding sequence is TGTGCCAGCACCCCGGGGAGTTCCTACAATGAGCAGTTCTTC. This sequence encodes CASTPGSSYNEQFF. This chain links TRBV5-8 with TRBJ2-1; tentative D call: TRBD2 (5 bases). V was cut by 6 bases and J by 1 base, with 11 bases left in between. This CDR3 spans 14 amino acids. In germline, CDR1 is SGHTS, CDR2 YDEGEE.

This chain joins TRBV4-2 and TRBJ1-2; TRBD1 matches at 8 bases. V dropped 2 bases and J dropped 8; count of bases not matched to a gene: 7. This CDR3 is built from 14 residues. From germline, CDR1 is LGHNA and CDR2 YNFKEQ. CDR3 coding DNA: TGTGCCAGCAGCCAACCGGACAGGGAAGGAGGCTACACCTTC. Translation gives CASSQPDREGGYTF.

The table lists this clone with a few counts. The gene calls are TRBV7-9 and TRBJ1-2; 9 positions agree with TRBD1. The germline gives CDR1 SEHNR, CDR2 FQNEAQ (reference sequence). The CDR3 length is 13 residues. The trim removed 3 bases at V and 4 bases at J, leaving 0 bases unmatched. CDR3 sequence: CASSLGQGYGYTF. The CDR3 DNA follows: TGTGCCAGCAGCTTGGGACAGGGCTATGGCTACACCTTC.

This clone was seen only once. Its ends do not fully match the called genes, so a read error is possible. The rearrangement uses TRBV7-9 and TRBJ2-3; D perhaps matches TRBD2 (5 bases). CDR1 is SEHNR and CDR2 is FQNEAQ in the germline V gene (reference sequence). CDR3 length: 15 amino acids. DNA for the CDR3: TGTTCCAGCAGCTTGATCCTAGCCACCACAGATACGCAGTATTTT. This sequence encodes CSSSLILATTDTQYF.

The chain links TRBV2 to TRBJ2-2; D is unresolved. V was pared by 4 bases and J by 0 bases, with 12 bases between. Per germline, CDR1 SNHLY and CDR2 FYNNEI. The CDR3 loop spans 16 amino acids. The CDR3 sequence: CASSASSSANTGELFF. CDR3 DNA sequence: TGTGCCAGCAGTGCATCAAGCTCCGCGAACACCGGGGAGCTGTTTTTT.

The chain couples TRBV19 to TRBJ1-6; TRBD1 might be the D (5 bases). The germline V gene has CDR1 LNHDA and CDR2 SQIVND (reference sequence). The CDR3 sequence is 17 residues long. V lost 3 bases, J lost 7 bases, and 19 bases lay in between. The DNA for the CDR3 is TGTGCCAGTAGTATGATGCAGGGTTCTGGCAAGAATTCACCCCTCCACTTT. It translates to CASSMMQGSGKNSPLHF.

The DNA for the CDR3 is TGTGCCAGCAGCCGACAGGCCTTCACAGATACGCAGTATTTT. Residues: CASSRQAFTDTQYF. The genes are TRBV7-9 and TRBJ2-3; D is perhaps TRBD1 (6 bases). Trimming stripped 5 bases from V and 2 bases from J, with 11 bases between. The germline V gene has CDR1 SEHNR and CDR2 FQNEAQ (reference sequence). The CDR3 has 14 amino acids.